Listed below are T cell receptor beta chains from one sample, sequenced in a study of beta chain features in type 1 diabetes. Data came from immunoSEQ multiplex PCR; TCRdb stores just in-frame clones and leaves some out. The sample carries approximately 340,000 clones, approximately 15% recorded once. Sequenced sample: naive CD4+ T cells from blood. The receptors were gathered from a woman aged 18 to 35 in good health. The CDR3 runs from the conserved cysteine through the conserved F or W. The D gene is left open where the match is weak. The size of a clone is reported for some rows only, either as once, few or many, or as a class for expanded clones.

TGCAGCGTTGGTACAGGGAGTCTAGACACTGAAGCTTTCTTT CSVGTGSLDTEAFF NA TRBJ1-1 TRBV29-1 NA
TGTGCCAGCAGCGGAGGGGGACTATATTCTCCCGGGGAGCTGTTTTTT CASSGGGLYSPGELFF few TRBJ2-2 TRBV9 NA
TGTGCCAGCATGGTTGGGAGGGGCACAGATACGCAGTATTTT CASMVGRGTDTQYF NA TRBJ2-3 TRBV2 TRBD2
TGTGCCAGCAGCCCCCGAGGACAGGGGAGCTCCTACAATGAGCAGTTCTTC CASSPRGQGSSYNEQFF NA TRBJ2-1 TRBV9 TRBD1
TGTGCCAGCAGCTTAGAGTACGGGGGGGAGACCCAGTACTTC CASSLEYGGETQYF NA TRBJ2-5 TRBV7-6 TRBD2
TGTGCCAGCAGCCTGGGACTAGCGGGAATGGAGACCCAGTACTTC CASSLGLAGMETQYF few TRBJ2-5 TRBV7-9 TRBD2
TGTGCCAGCTCAAGGGACAGGGAGAACACTGAAGCTTTCTTT CASSRDRENTEAFF few TRBJ1-1 TRBV18 TRBD1
TGTGCCTGGAGTTCGGGTCTAGCCAAAAACATTCAGTACTTC CAWSSGLAKNIQYF NA TRBJ2-4 TRBV30 NA
TGTGCCTGCCCCAGGGGTACTGAAGCTTTCTTT CACPRGTEAFF few TRBJ1-1 TRBV30 NA
TGTGCCAGCAGCGCAAAATTACAGGGGAACTATGGCTACACCTTC CASSAKLQGNYGYTF NA TRBJ1-2 TRBV5-4 TRBD1
TGTGCCAGCAGCGTAGGGCCTGACAATGAGCAGTTCTTC CASSVGPDNEQFF NA TRBJ2-1 TRBV9 NA
TGTGCCAGCAGCCTGCGGGGGGAGACCCAGTACTTC CASSLRGETQYF NA TRBJ2-5 TRBV6-5 TRBD2
TGTGCCAGCATCGGCACAGTTAATGAAAAACTGTTTTTT CASIGTVNEKLFF NA TRBJ1-4 TRBV28 NA
TGTGCCAGCAGTTCCGGGACATCCTACTCCTACGAGCAGTACTTC CASSSGTSYSYEQYF few TRBJ2-7 TRBV2 NA
TGTGCCAGCAGCGTACCGCCGGTGAGCACAGATACGCAGTATTTT CASSVPPVSTDTQYF NA TRBJ2-3 TRBV9 NA
TGTGCCAGCTCACTACAGGGTTACGAGCAGTACTTC CASSLQGYEQYF few TRBJ2-7 TRBV18 NA
TGTGCCAGCAGTGGACGACTAGGTTTCAATGAGCAGTTCTTC CASSGRLGFNEQFF few TRBJ2-1 TRBV25-1 NA
TGTGCCAGCAGCTTCTATTCCGGGACAGGTTACAATGAGCAGTTCTTC CASSFYSGTGYNEQFF few TRBJ2-1 TRBV5-5 TRBD1
TGTGCCAGCAGCCGGGACAGGGCGGGCACCGGGGAGCTGTTTTTT CASSRDRAGTGELFF few TRBJ2-2 TRBV14 TRBD1
TGCAGCGGGGGCTATAATGAAAAACTGTTTTTT CSGGYNEKLFF NA TRBJ1-4 TRBV29-1 NA
TGTGCCTGGAGTGTACTAGCAGGGTATGATCAGCCCCAGCATTTT CAWSVLAGYDQPQHF few TRBJ1-5 TRBV30 NA
TGCGCCAGCAGCCCTACGACTCCCTTAGCCTACGAGCAGTACTTC CASSPTTPLAYEQYF few TRBJ2-7 TRBV5-1 NA
TGTGCCAGCAGCTTAGGCGGCAGGGGGCTCGGTAGCGCCTACGAGCAGTACTTC CASSLGGRGLGSAYEQYF NA TRBJ2-7 TRBV7-9 TRBD1
TGCGCCAGCAGCTTGGGGTCTAGGCCTCACTTGGGCAGGGTCGACGGGCCCCAGCATTTT CASSLGSRPHLGRVDGPQHF NA TRBJ1-5 TRBV5-1 NA
TGCAGCGTTGTGGCCTTCGGGGGACGAAAAGAGACCCAGTACTTC CSVVAFGGRKETQYF few TRBJ2-5 TRBV29-1 NA
TGTGCCTGCGTGGGACTAGCGGGAGTCGATGAGCAGTTCTTC CACVGLAGVDEQFF few TRBJ2-1 TRBV30 TRBD2
TGCAGCGGTGGGGACAGGGGATACAACGAGCAGTACTTC CSGGDRGYNEQYF few TRBJ2-7 TRBV29-1 TRBD1
TGTGCCGGCGGGGCGTTTAGCAATCAGCCCCAGCATTTT CAGGAFSNQPQHF NA TRBJ1-5 TRBV30 NA
TGTGCCAGCAGCCTTGGTAGCCAATACCCTCAGCACGAGCAGTACTTC CASSLGSQYPQHEQYF few TRBJ2-7 TRBV4-2 NA
TGTGCCTGGGGGAGCTCCTACGAGCAGTACTTC CAWGSSYEQYF NA TRBJ2-7 TRBV30 NA
TGCAGTGCTAAGGGACACTACGAGCAGTACTTC CSAKGHYEQYF NA TRBJ2-7 TRBV20-1 NA
TGTGCCAGCTCACCCCGGGGTGGGAATTACTACGAGCAGTACTTC CASSPRGGNYYEQYF NA TRBJ2-7 TRBV18 NA
TGCGCCAGCAGCTTGGGGGGGGGCTACAATGAGCAGTTCTTC CASSLGGGYNEQFF few TRBJ2-1 TRBV5-1 TRBD2
TGTGCCAGCAGTCCAACAGGGCTCGACGGGGAGCTGTTTTTT CASSPTGLDGELFF NA TRBJ2-2 TRBV28 NA
TGTGCCAGCAGCTTCCGGGCCGACAGGGGGCCCGGCTACACCTTC CASSFRADRGPGYTF NA TRBJ1-2 TRBV7-9 TRBD1
TGTGCCAGCAGCCGGGACAGTTTATACGAGCAGTACTTC CASSRDSLYEQYF NA TRBJ2-7 TRBV25-1 TRBD1
TGTGCCAGCAGTTTAAGGGGGAACACTGAAGCTTTCTTT CASSLRGNTEAFF few TRBJ1-1 TRBV27 NA
TGCGCCAGCAGCCAAGATCGACAGAACTATGGCTACACCTTC CASSQDRQNYGYTF few TRBJ1-2 TRBV4-3 NA
TGTGCCAGTAGTATAGTCGACAGGACTGAAGCTTTCTTT CASSIVDRTEAFF few TRBJ1-1 TRBV19 NA
TGTGCCAGCACCATGACAGGGGAAGCAGATACGCAGTATTTT CASTMTGEADTQYF NA TRBJ2-3 TRBV7-6 TRBD1
TGTGCCAGCAGCCGCTTGCTGGGACTAGCGGAGGGCGCAGAGACCCAGTACTTC CASSRLLGLAEGAETQYF few TRBJ2-5 TRBV14 TRBD2
TGTGCCAGCAGCGCAGGACAGGGGGCTTTGACCCAGTACTTC CASSAGQGALTQYF few TRBJ2-5 TRBV9 TRBD1
TGTGCCAGCAGTTACGTAGCGGGAGCAACAGATACGCAGTATTTT CASSYVAGATDTQYF NA TRBJ2-3 TRBV6-5 TRBD2
TGTGCCAGCAGCTTCACTAGCGGGAGTGGCAATGAGCAGTTCTTC CASSFTSGSGNEQFF few TRBJ2-1 TRBV9 TRBD2
TGTGCCAGCAGTTACCCCTCTTACGGCGGCGATTACAATGAGCAGTTCTTC CASSYPSYGGDYNEQFF NA TRBJ2-1 TRBV28 NA
TGTGCCAGCGGAGTAGTTGAGCGGAAGACCCAGTACTTC CASGVVERKTQYF NA TRBJ2-5 TRBV5-6 NA
TGTGCCAGCAGCCCCCGGGGCAGGGGCGGGAGCACAGATACGCAGTATTTT CASSPRGRGGSTDTQYF NA TRBJ2-3 TRBV9 NA
TGTGCCAGCAGCCAAATCTTAGCTGACGAGCAGTACTTC CASSQILADEQYF NA TRBJ2-7 TRBV5-4 NA
TGCGCCAGCAGCTTCAGGAACATGGAGGACACTGAAGCTTTCTTT CASSFRNMEDTEAFF NA TRBJ1-1 TRBV5-1 NA
TGTGCCAGTATAGAGGGGACTAGCACCGGGAATGAGCAGTTCTTC CASIEGTSTGNEQFF NA TRBJ2-1 TRBV28 TRBD2